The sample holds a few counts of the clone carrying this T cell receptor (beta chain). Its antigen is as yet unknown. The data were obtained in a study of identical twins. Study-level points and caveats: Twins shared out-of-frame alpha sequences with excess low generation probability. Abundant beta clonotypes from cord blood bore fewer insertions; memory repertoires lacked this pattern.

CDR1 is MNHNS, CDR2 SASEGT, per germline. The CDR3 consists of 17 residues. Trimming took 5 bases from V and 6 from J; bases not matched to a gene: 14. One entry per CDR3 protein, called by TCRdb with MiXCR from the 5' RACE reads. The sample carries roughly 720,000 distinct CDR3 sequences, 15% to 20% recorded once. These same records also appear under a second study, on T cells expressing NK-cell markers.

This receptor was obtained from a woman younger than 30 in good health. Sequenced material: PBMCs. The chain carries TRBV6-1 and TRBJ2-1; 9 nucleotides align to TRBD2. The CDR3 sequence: CASSRDSGGGRFNEQFF. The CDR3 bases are TGTGCCAGCAGTAGAGATAGCGGGGGCGGTCGATTCAATGAGCAGTTCTTC.